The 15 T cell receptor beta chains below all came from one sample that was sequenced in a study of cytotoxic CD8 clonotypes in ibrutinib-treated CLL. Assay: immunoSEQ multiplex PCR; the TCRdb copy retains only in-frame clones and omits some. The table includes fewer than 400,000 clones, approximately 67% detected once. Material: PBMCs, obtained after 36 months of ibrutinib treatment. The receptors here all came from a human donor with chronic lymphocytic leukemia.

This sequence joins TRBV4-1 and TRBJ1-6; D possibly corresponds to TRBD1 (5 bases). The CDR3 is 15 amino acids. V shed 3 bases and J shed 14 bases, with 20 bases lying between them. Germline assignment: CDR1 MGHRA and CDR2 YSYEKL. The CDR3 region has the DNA TGCGCCAGCAGCCACGCCAGCATGGAAGGGGAATCCCTCCACTTT. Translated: CASSHASMEGESLHF.

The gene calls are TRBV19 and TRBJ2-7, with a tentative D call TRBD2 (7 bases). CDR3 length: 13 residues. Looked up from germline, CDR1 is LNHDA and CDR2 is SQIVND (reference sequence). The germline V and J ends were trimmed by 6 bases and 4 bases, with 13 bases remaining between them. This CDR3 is CASRARGAYEQYF. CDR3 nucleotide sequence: TGTGCCAGTAGAGCCCGGGGGGCTTACGAGCAGTACTTC.

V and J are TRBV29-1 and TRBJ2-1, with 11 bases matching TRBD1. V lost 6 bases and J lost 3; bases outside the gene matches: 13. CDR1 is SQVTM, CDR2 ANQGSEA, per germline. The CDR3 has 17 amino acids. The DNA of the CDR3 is TGCAGCGTCCCGCGGGCATGGGGGACAGGGGGCTACAATGAGCAGTTCTTC. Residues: CSVPRAWGTGGYNEQFF.

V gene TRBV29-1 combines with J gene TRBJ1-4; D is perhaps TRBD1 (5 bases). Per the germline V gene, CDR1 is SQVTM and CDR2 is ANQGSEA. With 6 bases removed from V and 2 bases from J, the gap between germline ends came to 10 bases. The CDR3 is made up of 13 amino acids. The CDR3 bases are TGCAGCGTAATGACAGACACTAATGAAAAACTGTTTTTT. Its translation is CSVMTDTNEKLFF.

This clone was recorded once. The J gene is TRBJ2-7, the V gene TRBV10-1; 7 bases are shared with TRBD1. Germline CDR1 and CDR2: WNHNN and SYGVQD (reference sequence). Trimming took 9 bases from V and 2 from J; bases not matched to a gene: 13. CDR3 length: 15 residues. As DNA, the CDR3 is TGCGCCAGTTGGGGCCGGGACAGAGGTACCTACGAGCAGTACTTC. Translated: CASWGRDRGTYEQYF.

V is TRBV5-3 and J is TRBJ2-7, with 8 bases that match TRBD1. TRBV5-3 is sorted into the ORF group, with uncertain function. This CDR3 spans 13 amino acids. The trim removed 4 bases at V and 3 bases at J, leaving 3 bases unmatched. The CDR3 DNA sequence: TGTGCCAGAAGCGTCGACAGGGGCTACGAGCAGTACTTC. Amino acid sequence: CARSVDRGYEQYF.

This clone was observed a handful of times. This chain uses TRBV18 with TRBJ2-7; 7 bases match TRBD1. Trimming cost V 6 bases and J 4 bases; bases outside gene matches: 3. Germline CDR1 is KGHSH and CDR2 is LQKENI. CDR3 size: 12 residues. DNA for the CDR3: TGTGCCAGCTCCGAGGGGGCGTACGAGCAGTACTTC. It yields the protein CASSEGAYEQYF.

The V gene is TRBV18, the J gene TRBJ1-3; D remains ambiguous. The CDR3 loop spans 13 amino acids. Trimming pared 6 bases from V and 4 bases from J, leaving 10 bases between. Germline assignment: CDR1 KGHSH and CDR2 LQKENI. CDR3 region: CASSTGSGNTIYF. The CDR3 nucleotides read TGTGCCAGCTCGACTGGGTCCGGAAACACCATATATTTT. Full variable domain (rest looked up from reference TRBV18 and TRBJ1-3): NAGVMQNPRHLVRRRGQEARLRCSPMKGHSHVYWYRQLPEEGLKFMVYLQKENIIDESGMPKERFSAEFPKEGPSILRIQQVVRGDSAAYFCASSTGSGNTIYFGEGSWLTVV.

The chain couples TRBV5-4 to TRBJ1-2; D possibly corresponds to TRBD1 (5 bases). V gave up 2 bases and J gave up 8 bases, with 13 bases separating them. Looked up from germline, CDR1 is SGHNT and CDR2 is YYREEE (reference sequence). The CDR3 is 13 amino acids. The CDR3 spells CASSFSQGGGYTF. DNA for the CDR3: TGTGCCAGCAGCTTTAGCCAGGGCGGCGGCTACACCTTC.

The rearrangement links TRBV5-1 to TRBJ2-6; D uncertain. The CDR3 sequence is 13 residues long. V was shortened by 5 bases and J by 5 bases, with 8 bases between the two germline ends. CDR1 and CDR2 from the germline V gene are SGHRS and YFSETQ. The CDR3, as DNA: TGCGCCAGCAGAGCCCTCTGGGCCAACGTCCTGACTTTC. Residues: CASRALWANVLTF.

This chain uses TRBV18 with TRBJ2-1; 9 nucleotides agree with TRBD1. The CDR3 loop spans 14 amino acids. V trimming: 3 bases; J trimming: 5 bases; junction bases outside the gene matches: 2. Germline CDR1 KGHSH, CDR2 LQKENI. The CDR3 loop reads CASSPRTGDNEQFF. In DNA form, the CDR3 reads TGTGCCAGCTCACCGCGGACAGGGGACAATGAGCAGTTCTTC.

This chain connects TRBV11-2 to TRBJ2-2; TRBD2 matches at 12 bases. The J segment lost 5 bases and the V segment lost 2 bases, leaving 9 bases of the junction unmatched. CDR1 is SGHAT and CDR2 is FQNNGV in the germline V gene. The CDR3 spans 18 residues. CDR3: CASSLKLAGGPRTGELFF. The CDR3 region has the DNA TGTGCCAGCAGCTTAAAGCTAGCGGGAGGGCCCAGGACCGGGGAGCTGTTTTTT.

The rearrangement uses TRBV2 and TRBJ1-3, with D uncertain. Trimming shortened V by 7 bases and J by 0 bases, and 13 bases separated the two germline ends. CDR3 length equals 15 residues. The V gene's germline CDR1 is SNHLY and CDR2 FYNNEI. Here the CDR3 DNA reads TGTGCCAGCACCCCTGCTGGCGTCTCTGGAAACACCATATATTTT. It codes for CASTPAGVSGNTIYF.

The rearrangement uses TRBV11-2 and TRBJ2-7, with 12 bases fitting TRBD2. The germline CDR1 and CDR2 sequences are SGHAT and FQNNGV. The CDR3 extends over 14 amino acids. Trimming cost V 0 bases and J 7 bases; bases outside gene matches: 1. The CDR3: CASSLEGLAGEQYF. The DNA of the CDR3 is TGTGCCAGCAGCTTAGAAGGACTAGCGGGGGAGCAGTACTTC.

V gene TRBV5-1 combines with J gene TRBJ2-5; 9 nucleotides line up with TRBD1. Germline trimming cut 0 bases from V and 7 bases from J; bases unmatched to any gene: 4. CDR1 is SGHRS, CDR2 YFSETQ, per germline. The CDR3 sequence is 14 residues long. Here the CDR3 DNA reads TGCGCCAGCAGCTTGGTGGGACAGGGACGGACCCAGTACTTC. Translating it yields CASSLVGQGRTQYF.